This T cell receptor beta chain came from a study of T cells after yellow fever vaccination. TCRdb passed the 5' RACE reads through MiXCR, listing each CDR3 protein once. The table has approximately 330,000 distinct CDR3 sequences, under 15% seen once. Points on this clonotype: The target antigen is unknown.

Study results and caveats: The booster saw the reappearance of most primary-vaccination clones (approximately 97% CD4, almost 90% CD8).

Germline CDR1 SNHLY, CDR2 FYNNEI. The CDR3 totals 11 residues. V was pared by 7 bases and J by 10 bases, with 11 bases between. Sequencing was performed on CD4+ T cells sorted from PBMCs, taken 15 days after the yellow fever booster vaccination. The TCR sequence derives from a man between 18 and 35 years old who received the YFV17D yellow fever vaccine. J is TRBJ2-4 and V is TRBV2; D may be TRBD2 (5 bases). The DNA for the CDR3 is TGTGCCAGCAAGCTCGGGGAAATTCAGTACTTC. Translating gives CASKLGEIQYF.